Listed below are T cell receptor beta chains from one sample, sequenced in a study of identical twins. Each CDR3 protein gets one entry after TCRdb re-called the 5' RACE reads with MiXCR. The sample holds some 630,000 distinct CDR3 sequences; roughly 7.2% are singletons and the top ten take over 1.5%. These data were likewise used in another study, on yellow fever vaccine responses in identical twins.

The sample was PBMCs. Receptors were obtained from a woman aged 18-29 years in good health. CDR3s include the opening cysteine and the closing phenylalanine or tryptophan. The D gene is left open where the match is weak. Expanded clones get a size class; other rows say once, few or many, or leave the size out.

clone size	V gene	J gene	D gene	CDR3 DNA	CDR3 protein
many	TRBV15	TRBJ2-1	TRBD2	TGTGCCACCAGCGACGGCGGGAGCTCCTACAATGAGCAGTTCTTC	CATSDGGSSYNEQFF
few	TRBV5-5	TRBJ2-3	.	TGTGCCAGCAGCTTGGACATCTACACAGATACGCAGTATTTT	CASSLDIYTDTQYF
few	TRBV20-1	TRBJ2-1	TRBD2	TGCAGTGCTAGGGGTAGGGCGGGGGGGCTCAATGAGCAGTTCTTC	CSARGRAGGLNEQFF
few	TRBV3-1	TRBJ2-7	.	TGTGCCAGCAGCCAAGGCAGGGTGTACTACGAGCAGTACTTC	CASSQGRVYYEQYF
.	TRBV28	TRBJ2-4	TRBD1	TGTGCCAGCACCGAGGGGCCGATACAGGGGACCATTCAGTACTTC	CASTEGPIQGTIQYF
many	TRBV5-1	TRBJ2-2	.	TGCGCCAGCAGCTTGGCCGAACGGACAGTCAAAGGGACCGGGGAGCTGTTTTTT	CASSLAERTVKGTGELFF
.	TRBV7-2	TRBJ1-6	TRBD1	TGTGCCAGCAGCCTAGGGGACAGGAGTTTCAATTCACCCCTCCACTTT	CASSLGDRSFNSPLHF
many	TRBV15	TRBJ2-7	.	TGTGCCACCAGCAGAGATCGGGGTCTCTACGAGCAGTACTTC	CATSRDRGLYEQYF
many	TRBV12-3/TRBV12-4	TRBJ1-1	.	TGTGCCAGCACTTTTACTCCGCGGAACACTGAAGCTTTCTTT	CASTFTPRNTEAFF
.	TRBV7-2	TRBJ2-2	.	TGTGCCAGCAGCTTGGTGGGGGGGCCAAACACCGGGGAGCTGTTTTTT	CASSLVGGPNTGELFF